This T cell receptor (beta chain) emerged from a study of cytomegalovirus exposure and HLA in healthy donors. Study-level background: A prior analysis found 90 million to 120 million unique TCR beta sequences from 150 million to 200 million T cells.

Study outcomes and limitations: In a later analysis, common viral pathogens appeared linked to several of the most significant clusters. Data from an earlier analysis indicated that most TCR beta V segments were productive either about 90% or about 30% of the time.

Although they were nominally healthy when sampled, donors likely had unrecorded immune exposures. V lost 2 bases, J lost 7 bases, and 5 bases stayed unmatched. Germline CDR1 is LNHDA and CDR2 is SQIVND (reference sequence). The CDR3 length is 15 residues. As to this clone: As yet, its antigen is unknown.

The PCR made use of 60 Vbeta and 13 Jbeta primers. Clones were sequenced by immunoSEQ multiplex PCR, and TCRdb holds only the in-frame ones, with some missing. The profile shows 200,000 to 250,000 clones, approximately 70% of them singletons. The chain combines TRBV19 with TRBJ2-1, with 10 bases identical to TRBD2. The clonotype originates from a young woman in good health and CMV-seronegative. The sequenced sample consisted of PBMCs. CDR3: CASSISSGGRNEQFF. The CDR3, as DNA: TGTGCCAGTAGTATATCTAGCGGGGGCCGGAATGAGCAGTTCTTC.